This T cell receptor (beta chain) was retrieved from a study of blood T cell repertoires in COVID-19. As for the study in general: Samples taken during acute and convalescent COVID-19 were collected in the United States, Italy and Spain.

In the original processing: Counts of nucleated cells, estimated from reference gene primer amplification, were obtained. The assay was immunoSEQ multiplex PCR, and TCRdb's table has in-frame clones only and misses some. The DNA gave D and trimming, while V, J and clone size come from that table. Here the sample spans about 150,000 clones, about four fifths being singletons. Germline V lookup: CDR1 SGHAT, CDR2 FQNNGV. V lost 0 bases, J lost 4 bases, and 9 bases lay in between. The CDR3 loop spans 15 amino acids. Sequenced: peripheral blood. This chain joins TRBV11-2 and TRBJ2-2, with D uncertain. The clonotype comes from a woman in her 70s with COVID-19, enrolled during active disease. The CDR3 sequence is CASSLESLATGELFF. CDR3 nucleotides: TGTGCCAGCAGCTTAGAATCCTTGGCCACCGGGGAGCTGTTTTTT.